This T cell receptor beta chain is drawn from a study of T cell responses to AZD1222 COVID-19 vaccine. Produced via immunoSEQ multiplex PCR; TCRdb's table is partial and in-frame only. There are approximately 120,000 clones in the sample; more than 70% occur only once, and 4% to 5.5% lies in the top ten. Whether given at about 4 or about 12 weeks, second doses were pooled. The sequence derives from an adult who received the AZD1222 COVID-19 vaccine. Sequenced here: peripheral blood, sampled 28 days after the second AZD1222 dose.

In DNA form, the CDR3 reads TGTGCCACCAGTGCCGCGAAGGGGGAAGTCGGCACCGGGGAGCTGTTTTTT. It yields the protein CATSAAKGEVGTGELFF. V and J are TRBV24-1 and TRBJ2-2; D might be TRBD1 (6 bases). CDR1 is KGHDR and CDR2 is SFDVKD in the germline V gene. V was clipped by 5 bases and J by 4 bases, with 19 bases between them. This CDR3 comprises 17 residues.